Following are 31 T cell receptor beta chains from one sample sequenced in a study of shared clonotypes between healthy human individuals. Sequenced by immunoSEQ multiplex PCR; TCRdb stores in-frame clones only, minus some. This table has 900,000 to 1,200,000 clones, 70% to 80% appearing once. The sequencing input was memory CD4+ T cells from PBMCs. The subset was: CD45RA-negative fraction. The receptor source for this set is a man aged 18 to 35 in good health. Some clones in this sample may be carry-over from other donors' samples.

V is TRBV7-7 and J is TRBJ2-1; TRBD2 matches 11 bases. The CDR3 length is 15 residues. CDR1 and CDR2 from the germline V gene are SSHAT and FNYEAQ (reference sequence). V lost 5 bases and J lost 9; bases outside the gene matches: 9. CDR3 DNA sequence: TGTGCCAGCAGCAGTTTAGCGGGAGGGCTTAGTGAGCAGTTCTTC. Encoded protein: CASSSLAGGLSEQFF.

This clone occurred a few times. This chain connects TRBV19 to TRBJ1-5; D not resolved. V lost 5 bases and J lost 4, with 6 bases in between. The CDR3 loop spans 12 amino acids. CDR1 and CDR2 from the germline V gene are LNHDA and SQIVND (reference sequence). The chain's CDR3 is CASSLQNQPQHF. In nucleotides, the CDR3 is TGTGCCAGTAGTCTCCAAAATCAGCCCCAGCATTTT.

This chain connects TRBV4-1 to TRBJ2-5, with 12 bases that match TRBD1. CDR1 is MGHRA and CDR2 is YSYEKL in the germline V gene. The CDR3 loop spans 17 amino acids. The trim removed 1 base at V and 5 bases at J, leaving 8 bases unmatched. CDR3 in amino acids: CASSQGAGQGAGETQYF. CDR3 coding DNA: TGCGCCAGCAGCCAAGGAGCGGGACAGGGGGCGGGGGAGACCCAGTACTTC.

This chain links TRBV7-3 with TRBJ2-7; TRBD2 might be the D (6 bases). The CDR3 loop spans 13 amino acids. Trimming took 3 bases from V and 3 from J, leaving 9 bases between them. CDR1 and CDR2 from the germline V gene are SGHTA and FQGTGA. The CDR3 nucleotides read TGTGCCAGCAGCTTTGGTAGCGGCTACGAGCAGTACTTC. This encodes CASSFGSGYEQYF.

Here the CDR3 reads CASSYSDSDPTQYF. As DNA, the CDR3 is TGTGCCAGCAGTTACTCGGATAGCGATCCTACGCAGTATTTT. The V gene is TRBV6-5, the J gene TRBJ2-3; D might be TRBD2 (5 bases). CDR1 and CDR2 (germline): MNHEY, SVGAGI. V was trimmed by 0 bases and J by 8 bases, leaving 12 bases between them. The CDR3 contains 14 residues.

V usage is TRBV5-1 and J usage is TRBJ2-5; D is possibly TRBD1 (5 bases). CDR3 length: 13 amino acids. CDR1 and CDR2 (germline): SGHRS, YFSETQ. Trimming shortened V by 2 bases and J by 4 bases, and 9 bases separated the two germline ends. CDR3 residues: CASSFGRGETQYF. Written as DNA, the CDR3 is TGCGCCAGCAGCTTCGGAAGGGGAGAGACCCAGTACTTC. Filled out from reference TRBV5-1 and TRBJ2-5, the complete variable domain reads KAGVTQTPRYLIKTRGQQVTLSCSPISGHRSVSWYQQTPGQGLQFLFEYFSETQRNKGNFPGRFSGRQFSNSRSEMNVSTLELGDSALYLCASSFGRGETQYFGPGTRLLVL.

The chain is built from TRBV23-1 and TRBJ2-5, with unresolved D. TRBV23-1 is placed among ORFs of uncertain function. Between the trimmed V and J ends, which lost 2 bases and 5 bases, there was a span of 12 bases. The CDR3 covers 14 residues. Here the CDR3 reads CASSQPWGRETQYF. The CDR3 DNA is TGCGCCAGCAGTCAACCGTGGGGTCGGGAGACCCAGTACTTC.

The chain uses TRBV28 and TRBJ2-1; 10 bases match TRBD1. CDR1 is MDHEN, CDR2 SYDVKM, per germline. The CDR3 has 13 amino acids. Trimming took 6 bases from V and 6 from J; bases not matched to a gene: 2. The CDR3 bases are TGTGCCAGCAGATGGACAGGGGGCAATGAGCAGTTCTTC. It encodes CASRWTGGNEQFF.

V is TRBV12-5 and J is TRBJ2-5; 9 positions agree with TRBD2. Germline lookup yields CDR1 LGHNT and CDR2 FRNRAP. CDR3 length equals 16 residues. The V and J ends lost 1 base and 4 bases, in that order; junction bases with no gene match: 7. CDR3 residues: CASGLGVAGASETQYF. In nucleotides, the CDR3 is TGTGCTAGTGGTTTGGGGGTAGCGGGAGCATCAGAGACCCAGTACTTC.

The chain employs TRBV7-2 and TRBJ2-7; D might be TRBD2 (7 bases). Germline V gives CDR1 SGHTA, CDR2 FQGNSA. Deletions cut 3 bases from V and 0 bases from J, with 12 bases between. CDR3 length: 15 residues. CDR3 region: CASSLGGGSSYEQYF. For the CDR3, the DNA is TGTGCCAGCAGCTTGGGCGGGGGCAGCTCCTACGAGCAGTACTTC.

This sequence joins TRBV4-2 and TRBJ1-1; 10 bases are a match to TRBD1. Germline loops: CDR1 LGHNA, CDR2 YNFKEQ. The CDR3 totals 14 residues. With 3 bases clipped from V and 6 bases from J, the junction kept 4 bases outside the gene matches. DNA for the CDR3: TGTGCCAGCAGCCATGCCGGGACAGGGGCTGAAGCTTTCTTT. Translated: CASSHAGTGAEAFF.

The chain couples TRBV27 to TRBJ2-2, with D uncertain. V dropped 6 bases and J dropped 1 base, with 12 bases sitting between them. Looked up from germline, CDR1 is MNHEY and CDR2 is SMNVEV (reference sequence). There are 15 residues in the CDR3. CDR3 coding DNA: TGTGCCAGCAGCCGACCGTCAGGGAACACCGGGGAGCTGTTTTTT. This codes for CASSRPSGNTGELFF.

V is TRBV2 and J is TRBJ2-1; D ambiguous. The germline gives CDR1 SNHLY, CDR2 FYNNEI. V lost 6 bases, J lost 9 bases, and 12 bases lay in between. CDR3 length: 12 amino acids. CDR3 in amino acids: CASRADRVEQFF. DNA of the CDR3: TGTGCCAGCAGGGCCGACCGGGTTGAGCAGTTCTTC.

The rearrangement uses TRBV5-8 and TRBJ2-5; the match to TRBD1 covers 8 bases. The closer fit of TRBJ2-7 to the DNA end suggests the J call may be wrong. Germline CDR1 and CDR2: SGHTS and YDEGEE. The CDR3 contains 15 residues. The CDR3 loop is CASSHTRTGNHEQYF. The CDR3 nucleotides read TGTGCCAGCAGCCATACTCGGACAGGGAACCACGAGCAGTACTTC.

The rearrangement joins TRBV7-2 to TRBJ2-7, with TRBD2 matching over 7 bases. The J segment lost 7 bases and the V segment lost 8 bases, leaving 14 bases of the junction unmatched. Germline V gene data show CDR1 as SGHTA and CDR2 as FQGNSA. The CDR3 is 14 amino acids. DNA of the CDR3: TGTGCCAGCGGCGTAGCGGGCATCTTTGGGGAGCAGTACTTC. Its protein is CASGVAGIFGEQYF.

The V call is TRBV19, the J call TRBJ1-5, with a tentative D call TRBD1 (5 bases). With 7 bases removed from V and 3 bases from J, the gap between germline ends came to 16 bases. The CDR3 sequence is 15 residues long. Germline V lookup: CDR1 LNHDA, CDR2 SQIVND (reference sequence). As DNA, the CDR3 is TGTGCCAGTACCAAGGCGGGGGGAATCAATCAGCCCCAGCATTTT. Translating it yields CASTKAGGINQPQHF.

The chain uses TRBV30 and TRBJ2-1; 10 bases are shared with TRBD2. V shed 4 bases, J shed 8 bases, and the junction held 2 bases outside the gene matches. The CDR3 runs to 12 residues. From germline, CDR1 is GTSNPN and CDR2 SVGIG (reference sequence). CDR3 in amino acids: CAWTSGSHEQFF. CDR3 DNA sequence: TGTGCCTGGACTAGCGGGAGTCATGAGCAGTTCTTC. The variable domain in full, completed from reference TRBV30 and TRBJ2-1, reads SQTIHQWPATLVQPVGSPLSLECTVEGTSNPNLYWYRQAAGRGLQLLFYSVGIGQISSEVPQNLSASRPQDRQFILSSKKLLLSDSGFYLCAWTSGSHEQFFGPGTRLTVL.

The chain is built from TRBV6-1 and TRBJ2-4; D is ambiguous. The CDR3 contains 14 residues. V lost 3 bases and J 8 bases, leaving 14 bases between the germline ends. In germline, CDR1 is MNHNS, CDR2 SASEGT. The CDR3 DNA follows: TGTGCCAGCAGTGAGTCCCCCCTCATGGACATTCAGTACTTC. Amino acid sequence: CASSESPLMDIQYF.

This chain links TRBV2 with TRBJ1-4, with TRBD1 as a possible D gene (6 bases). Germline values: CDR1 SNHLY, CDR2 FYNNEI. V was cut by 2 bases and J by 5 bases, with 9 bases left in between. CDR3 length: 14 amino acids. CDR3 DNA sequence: TGTGCCAGCAGTGAATTGGGGGGCAATGAAAAACTGTTTTTT. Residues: CASSELGGNEKLFF.

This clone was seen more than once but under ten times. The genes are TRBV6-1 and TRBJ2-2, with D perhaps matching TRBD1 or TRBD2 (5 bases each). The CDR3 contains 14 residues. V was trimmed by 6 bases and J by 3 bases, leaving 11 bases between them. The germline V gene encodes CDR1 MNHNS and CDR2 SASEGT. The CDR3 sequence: CASRSGTDTGELFF. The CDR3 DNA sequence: TGTGCCAGCAGGTCAGGGACGGACACCGGGGAGCTGTTTTTT.

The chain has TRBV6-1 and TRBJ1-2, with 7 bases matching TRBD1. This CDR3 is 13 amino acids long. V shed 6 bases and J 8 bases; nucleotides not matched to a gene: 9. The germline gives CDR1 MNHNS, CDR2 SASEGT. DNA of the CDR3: TGTGCCAGCAGCTCTAGGACAGGAGGCGGCTACACCTTC. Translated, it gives CASSSRTGGGYTF.

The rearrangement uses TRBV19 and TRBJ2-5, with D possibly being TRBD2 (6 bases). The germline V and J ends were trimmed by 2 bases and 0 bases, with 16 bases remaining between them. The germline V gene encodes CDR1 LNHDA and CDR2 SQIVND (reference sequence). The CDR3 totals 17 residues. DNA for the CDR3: TGTGCCAGTAGTATATTTGACAGTGGGGGGTACCAAGAGACCCAGTACTTC. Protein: CASSIFDSGGYQETQYF.

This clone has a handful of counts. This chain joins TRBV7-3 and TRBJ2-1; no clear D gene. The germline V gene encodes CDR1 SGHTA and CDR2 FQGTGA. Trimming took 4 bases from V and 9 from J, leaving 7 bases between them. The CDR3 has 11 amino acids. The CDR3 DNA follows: TGTGCCAGCAGCTCCGGGCGTGAGCAGTTCTTC. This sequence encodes CASSSGREQFF.

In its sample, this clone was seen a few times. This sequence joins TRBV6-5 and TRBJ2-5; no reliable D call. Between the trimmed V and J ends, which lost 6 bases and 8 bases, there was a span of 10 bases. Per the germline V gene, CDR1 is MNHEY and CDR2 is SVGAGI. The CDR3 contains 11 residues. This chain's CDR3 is CASSVGFTQYF. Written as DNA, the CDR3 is TGTGCCAGCAGCGTCGGTTTCACCCAGTACTTC.

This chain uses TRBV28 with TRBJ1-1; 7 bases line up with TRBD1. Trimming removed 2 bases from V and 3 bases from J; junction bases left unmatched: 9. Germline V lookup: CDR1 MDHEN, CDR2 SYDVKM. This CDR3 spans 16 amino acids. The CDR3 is CASSLSLQGRDTEAFF. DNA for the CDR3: TGTGCCAGCAGTTTAAGTTTACAGGGGAGGGACACTGAAGCTTTCTTT.

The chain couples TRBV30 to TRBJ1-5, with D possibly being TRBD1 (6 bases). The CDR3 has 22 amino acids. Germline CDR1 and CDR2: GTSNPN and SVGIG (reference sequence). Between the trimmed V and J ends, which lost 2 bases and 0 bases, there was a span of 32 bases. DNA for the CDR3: TGTGCCTGGAGTCCAAACAGGGTTCTGGGTAAGGGTAGGGGGTATAGCAATCAGCCCCAGCATTTT. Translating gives CAWSPNRVLGKGRGYSNQPQHF.

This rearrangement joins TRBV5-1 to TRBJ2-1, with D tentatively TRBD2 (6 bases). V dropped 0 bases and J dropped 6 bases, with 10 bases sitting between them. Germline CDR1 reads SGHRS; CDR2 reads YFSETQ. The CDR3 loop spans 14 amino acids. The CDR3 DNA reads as TGCGCCAGCAGCTTGGTAGTCGGGGGCAATGAGCAGTTCTTC. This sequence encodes CASSLVVGGNEQFF. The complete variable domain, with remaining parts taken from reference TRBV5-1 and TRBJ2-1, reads KAGVTQTPRYLIKTRGQQVTLSCSPISGHRSVSWYQQTPGQGLQFLFEYFSETQRNKGNFPGRFSGRQFSNSRSEMNVSTLELGDSALYLCASSLVVGGNEQFFGPGTRLTVL.

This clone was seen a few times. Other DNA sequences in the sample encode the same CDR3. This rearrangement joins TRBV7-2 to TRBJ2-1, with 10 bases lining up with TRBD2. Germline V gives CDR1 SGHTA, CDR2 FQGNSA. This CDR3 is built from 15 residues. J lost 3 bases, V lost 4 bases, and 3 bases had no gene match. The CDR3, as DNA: TGTGCCAGCAGCTCGTTAGCGGGAGGCTACAATGAGCAGTTCTTC. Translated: CASSSLAGGYNEQFF.

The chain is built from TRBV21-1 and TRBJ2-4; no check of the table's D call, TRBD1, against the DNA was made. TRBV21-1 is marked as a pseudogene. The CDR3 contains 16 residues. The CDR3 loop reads CASSKPTGGAKNIQYF. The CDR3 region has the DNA TGTGCCAGCAGCAAACCGACAGGGGGTGCCAAAAACATTCAGTACTTC.

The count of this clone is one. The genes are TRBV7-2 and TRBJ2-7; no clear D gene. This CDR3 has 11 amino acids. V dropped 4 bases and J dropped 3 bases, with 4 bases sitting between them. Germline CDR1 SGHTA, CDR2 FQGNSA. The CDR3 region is CASSYHYEQYF. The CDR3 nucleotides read TGTGCCAGCAGCTACCACTACGAGCAGTACTTC.

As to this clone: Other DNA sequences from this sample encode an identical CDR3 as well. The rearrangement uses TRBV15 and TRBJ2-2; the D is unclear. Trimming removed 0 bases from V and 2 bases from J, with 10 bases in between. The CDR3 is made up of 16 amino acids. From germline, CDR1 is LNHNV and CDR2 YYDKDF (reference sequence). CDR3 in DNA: TGTGCCACCAGCAGAGAGGTACCGGGTAACACCGGGGAGCTGTTTTTT. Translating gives CATSREVPGNTGELFF.